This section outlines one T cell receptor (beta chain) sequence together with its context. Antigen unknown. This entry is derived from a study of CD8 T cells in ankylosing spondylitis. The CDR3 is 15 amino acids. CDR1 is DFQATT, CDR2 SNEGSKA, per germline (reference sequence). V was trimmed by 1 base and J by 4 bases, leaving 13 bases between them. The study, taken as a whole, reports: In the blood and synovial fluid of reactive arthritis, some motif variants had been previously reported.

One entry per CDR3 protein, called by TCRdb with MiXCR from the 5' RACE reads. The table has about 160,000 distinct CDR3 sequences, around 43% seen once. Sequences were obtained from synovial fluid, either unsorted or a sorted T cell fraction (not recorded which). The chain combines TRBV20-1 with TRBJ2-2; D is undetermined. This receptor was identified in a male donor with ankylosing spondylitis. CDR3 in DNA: TGCAGTGCTAGAGGATGGGGTTCTACCACCGGGGAGCTGTTTTTT. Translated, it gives CSARGWGSTTGELFF.